Presented here are 22 T cell receptor beta chains from one specimen sequenced in a study of T-cell memory formation after mild COVID-19. TCRdb called the 5' RACE reads again in MiXCR, with one record for every CDR3 protein. The repertoire holds 180,000 or so distinct CDR3 sequences, with about 9.9% as singletons. Specimen: PBMCs or a T cell subset sorted from them (not recorded which). The receptors were gathered from a man younger than 35 who had mild COVID-19 (a few samples of this study predate the infection). Cell type and time point are not known.

The chain recombines TRBV12-3 or TRBV12-4 with TRBJ2-1; TRBD2 agrees at 13 bases. The CDR3 totals 15 residues. The V gene end was trimmed by 5 bases and the J gene end by 8 bases; junction bases not matched to a gene: 6. CDR3 amino acids: CASSPLAGGPDEQFF. The CDR3 nucleotides read TGTGCCAGCAGTCCACTAGCGGGGGGGCCCGATGAGCAGTTCTTC.

This clonotype occurred a few times. The chain is built from TRBV3-1 and TRBJ1-4; 11 nucleotides line up with TRBD1. The trim removed 4 bases at V and 8 bases at J, leaving 6 bases unmatched. The germline CDR1 and CDR2 sequences are LGHDT and YNNKEL (reference sequence). The CDR3 spans 15 residues. Written as DNA, the CDR3 is TGTGCCAGCAGCCCTCGGACAGGGGGCGGAGAAAAACTGTTTTTT. Translating gives CASSPRTGGGEKLFF.

The gene calls are TRBV9 and TRBJ1-5; D call uncertain. The V end lost 0 bases, the J end lost 5 bases, and 12 bases lay between the germline ends. The CDR3 has 15 amino acids. Germline V CDR1 and CDR2: SGDLS, YYNGEE. The CDR3 sequence: CASSVEGGSDQPQHF. CDR3 bases: TGTGCCAGCAGCGTAGAAGGAGGGTCCGATCAGCCCCAGCATTTT.

This clonotype was detected only a few times. The chain links TRBV28 to TRBJ1-1, with a weak D call TRBD1 (5 bases). CDR1 MDHEN and CDR2 SYDVKM come from the germline V gene. There are 12 residues in the CDR3. V lost 8 bases and J 1 base, leaving 8 bases between the germline ends. This chain's CDR3 is CASFQGNTEAFF. The CDR3 DNA reads TGTGCCAGCTTCCAGGGGAACACTGAAGCTTTCTTT.

V and J are TRBV4-2 and TRBJ1-2; TRBD1 matches 9 bases. CDR1 is LGHNA, CDR2 YNFKEQ, per germline. The CDR3 spans 13 residues. With V trimmed by 6 bases and J by 6 bases, 5 bases remained unmatched. The CDR3 spells CASSPTGGDGYTF. Written as DNA, the CDR3 is TGTGCCAGCAGTCCCACAGGGGGCGATGGCTACACCTTC.

This clonotype has more than one count but fewer than ten. The chain has TRBV11-1 and TRBJ2-6; D gene uncertain. Trimming shortened V by 0 bases and J by 0 bases, and 3 bases separated the two germline ends. Germline values: CDR1 SGHAT, CDR2 FQDESV (reference sequence). CDR3 length: 15 amino acids. The CDR3 DNA follows: TGTGCCAGCAGCTTAGCCTTCTCTGGGGCCAACGTCCTGACTTTC. Its translation: CASSLAFSGANVLTF.

The chain couples TRBV6-5 to TRBJ2-5; 7 bases match TRBD1. V shed 6 bases, J shed 4 bases, and the junction held 5 bases outside the gene matches. Germline CDR1 is MNHEY and CDR2 is SVGAGI. CDR3 length: 13 amino acids. The CDR3 coding sequence is TGTGCCAGCAGAAAAACAGGGGCAGAGACCCAGTACTTC. It is translated as CASRKTGAETQYF.

This clonotype was counted only a few times. The CDR3 DNA follows: TGTGCCTGGAGTGTAGATTCGGGGGCGGACGGGGAGCTGTTTTTT. This translates into CAWSVDSGADGELFF. This chain links TRBV30 with TRBJ2-2, with D perhaps assigned TRBD1 or TRBD2 (6 bases each). CDR1 and CDR2 (germline): GTSNPN, SVGIG (reference sequence). V lost 0 bases and J lost 7, with 15 bases in between. The CDR3 sequence is 15 residues long.

The table lists this clonotype with a few counts. This chain connects TRBV20-1 to TRBJ1-1, with D tentatively TRBD1 (6 bases). Trimming took 3 bases from V and 6 from J, leaving 11 bases between them. The CDR3 extends over 12 amino acids. CDR1 DFQATT and CDR2 SNEGSKA come from the germline V gene (reference sequence). CDR3 in amino acids: CSASNRVSEAFF. In DNA form, the CDR3 reads TGCAGTGCTAGCAACAGGGTTTCTGAAGCTTTCTTT.

This clonotype was detected many times. DNA of the CDR3: TGTGCCAGCAGCTCCAACACTGAAGCTTTCTTT. Its translation: CASSSNTEAFF. The chain recombines TRBV5-4 with TRBJ1-1, with D hard to call. Deletions cut 3 bases from V and 2 bases from J, with 2 bases between. Germline CDR1 SGHNT, CDR2 YYREEE (reference sequence). This CDR3 has 11 residues.

This clonotype was recorded many times. The genes are TRBV7-2 and TRBJ2-1; D not resolved. This CDR3 is built from 14 residues. V lost 5 bases and J 9 bases, leaving 17 bases between the germline ends. Germline lookup yields CDR1 SGHTA and CDR2 FQGNSA. Written as DNA, the CDR3 is TGTGCCAGCAGCCCCGAAATAGTTGTTCGTGAGCAGTTCTTC. This codes for CASSPEIVVREQFF.

The chain joins TRBV7-3 to TRBJ2-7, with 8 bases matching TRBD1. V lost 2 bases to trimming and J lost 5 bases; unmatched junction nucleotides: 11. CDR1 and CDR2 from the germline V gene are SGHTA and FQGTGA. The length of the CDR3 is 16 residues. For the CDR3, the DNA is TGTGCCAGCAGCTTATCCCGGACAGGGACGGCCCACGAGCAGTACTTC. This translates into CASSLSRTGTAHEQYF.

The chain carries TRBV21-1 and TRBJ2-5. TRBV21-1 is designated a pseudogene. The CDR3 totals 15 residues. The CDR3 protein is CASKTYKAPQETQYF. CDR3 bases: TGTGCCAGCAAGACCTACAAGGCACCTCAAGAGACCCAGTACTTC.

The DNA for the CDR3 is TGTGCCAGCAGCGACATCCCGGGACAGGGGGAGCCCCAGCATTTT. It encodes CASSDIPGQGEPQHF. The V call is TRBV7-8, the J call TRBJ1-5; 11 nucleotides match TRBD1. The CDR3 covers 15 residues. V was pared by 5 bases and J by 8 bases, with 8 bases of the junction left unmatched. Germline V CDR1 and CDR2: SGHVS, FQNEAQ.

This clonotype occurred a few times. This sequence joins TRBV6-2 or TRBV6-3 and TRBJ2-5; TRBD2 is a possible D gene (6 bases). The CDR3 runs 15 residues. V lost 5 bases and J lost 1, with 14 bases in between. Germline V CDR1 and CDR2: MNHEY, SVGEGT. The CDR3 nucleotides read TGTGCCAGCAGTGCCCACGGGCGGGGCCAAGAGACCCAGTACTTC. The encoded protein is CASSAHGRGQETQYF.

The chain employs TRBV4-3 and TRBJ1-1; possible D gene TRBD1, 5 bases. The germline V gene has CDR1 LGHNA and CDR2 YSLEER. The CDR3 has 16 residues. V gave up 4 bases and J gave up 3 bases, with 18 bases separating them. CDR3 DNA: TGCGCCAGCAGCCGACTGCCGGGGCAGGCGGACACTGAAGCTTTCTTT. It is translated as CASSRLPGQADTEAFF.

This clonotype was detected ten times or more. The V and J genes are TRBV4-3 and TRBJ1-1, with D unresolved. V lost 6 bases and J lost 1, with 9 bases in between. Germline values: CDR1 LGHNA, CDR2 YSLEER. This CDR3 contains 13 residues. The CDR3, as DNA: TGCGCCAGCAGACGTACTGGGAACACTGAAGCTTTCTTT. Translation gives CASRRTGNTEAFF.

This clonotype was counted only a few times. The chain is built from TRBV29-1 and TRBJ1-6; no clear D. Germline values: CDR1 SQVTM, CDR2 ANQGSEA. This CDR3 spans 15 amino acids. V lost 7 bases and J 10 bases, leaving 23 bases between the germline ends. CDR3 amino acids: CSAAEGKGPGSPLHF. Written as DNA, the CDR3 is TGCAGCGCCGCAGAGGGAAAGGGTCCGGGATCACCCCTCCACTTT. Full variable domain (outside the CDR3, taken from reference TRBV29-1 and TRBJ1-6): SAVISQKPSRDICQRGTSLTIQCQVDSQVTMMFWYRQQPGQSLTLIATANQGSEATYESGFVIDKFPISRPNLTFSTLTVSNMSPEDSSIYLCSAAEGKGPGSPLHFGNGTRLTVT.

This clonotype was counted between two and nine times. V is TRBV6-1 and J is TRBJ1-1; maybe TRBD1 (5 bases). The ends were cut back, 3 bases at V and 1 base at J, with 9 bases in the middle. The CDR3 covers 14 residues. In germline, CDR1 is MNHNS, CDR2 SASEGT. This CDR3 is CASSDQTGNTEAFF. The CDR3 DNA reads as TGTGCCAGCAGTGATCAAACAGGGAACACTGAAGCTTTCTTT.

The chain uses TRBV6-5 and TRBJ2-6; D unclear. The V end lost 2 bases, the J end lost 0 bases, and 11 bases lay between the germline ends. The CDR3 is made up of 17 amino acids. The germline V gene encodes CDR1 MNHEY and CDR2 SVGAGI. CDR3 region: CASSYTAGVSGANVLTF. The CDR3, as DNA: TGTGCCAGCAGTTACACGGCAGGAGTCTCTGGGGCCAACGTCCTGACTTTC.

The sample holds many counts of this clonotype. The gene calls are TRBV7-8 and TRBJ1-5; the D is unclear. CDR3 size: 12 residues. V lost 8 bases to trimming and J lost 1 base, with 6 bases between them. CDR1 is SGHVS and CDR2 is FQNEAQ in the germline V gene. For the CDR3, the DNA is TGTGCCAGCGGAGGGAGCAATCAGCCCCAGCATTTT. It encodes CASGGSNQPQHF.

This clonotype was counted a few times. The gene calls are TRBV24-1 and TRBJ1-2; weak D call: TRBD1 (5 bases). Trimming stripped 5 bases from V and 6 bases from J, with 15 bases between. CDR1 is KGHDR, CDR2 SFDVKD, per germline. CDR3 length equals 14 residues. CDR3 nucleotide sequence: TGTGCCACCAGTGGAGGAAGGGGCTATGATGGCTACACCTTC. Translated, it gives CATSGGRGYDGYTF.